These 12 T cell receptor beta chains share one sample of origin, sequenced in a study of T cells in Graves' hyperthyroidism and ophthalmopathy. Researchers amplified the TCR beta CDR3 regions from RNA transcripts. First-round RT-PCR with HTBI primers amplified the TCR CDR3 region. MiXCR was run by TCRdb on the multiplex PCR reads, yielding one entry per CDR3 protein. The top ten hold roughly 24% of the sample, which has about 280,000 distinct CDR3 sequences, around a quarter seen once. The specimen sequenced was blood. The receptors come from a man between 35 and 55 years old with Graves' hyperthyroidism that later progressed to Graves' ophthalmopathy.

This clonotype was observed at least ten times. Relative to the germline gene, one junction end is altered; a read error may explain this. J is TRBJ1-2 and V is TRBV2; D is ambiguous. The germline V gene has CDR1 SNHLY and CDR2 FYNNEI. The CDR3 runs to 12 residues. The CDR3: CASREVVHGYTF. The CDR3 nucleotides read TGTGCCAGCAGGGAAGTAGTGCATGGCTACACCTTC.

This sequence joins TRBV6-1 and TRBJ2-2; no clear D. CDR1 and CDR2 (germline): MNHNS, SASEGT. CDR3 length: 14 amino acids. Trimming removed 6 bases at V and 3 bases at J, with 11 bases between. The CDR3, as DNA: TGTGCCAGCAGCCTAGACATCTACACCGGGGAGCTGTTTTTT. Translating it yields CASSLDIYTGELFF.

In its sample, this clonotype was seen many times. V usage is TRBV12-3 or TRBV12-4 and J usage is TRBJ2-2; D is perhaps TRBD2 (6 bases). This CDR3 is built from 16 residues. Trimming cost V 4 bases and J 4 bases, with 16 bases left between them. The CDR3: CASSSGWGGATGELFF. CDR3 nucleotide sequence: TGTGCCAGCAGTTCTGGTTGGGGCGGGGCCACCGGGGAGCTGTTTTTT.

This clonotype was found many times. The chain recombines TRBV29-1 with TRBJ1-3; D not certain. V was shortened by 4 bases and J by 0 bases, with 7 bases between the two germline ends. This CDR3 contains 13 residues. Germline loops: CDR1 SQVTM, CDR2 ANQGSEA. This CDR3 is CSVVQTSGNTIYF. In DNA form, the CDR3 reads TGCAGCGTTGTCCAGACCTCTGGAAACACCATATATTTT.

The table lists this clonotype with many counts. The chain recombines TRBV7-9 with TRBJ1-2; D is unclear. CDR3 length: 16 amino acids. Germline loops: CDR1 SEHNR, CDR2 FQNEAQ (reference sequence). Between the trimmed V and J ends, which lost 5 bases and 6 bases, there was a span of 22 bases. For the CDR3, the DNA is TGTGCCAGCAGCCCCCGGACCATCCGTTCGATAAATGGCTACACCTTC. Its protein product is CASSPRTIRSINGYTF.

This clonotype showed up just a few times. J is TRBJ1-1 and V is TRBV15; D is unclear. The V end was cut by 0 bases, the J end by 0 bases, with 17 bases between. CDR3 length: 18 amino acids. CDR1 LNHNV and CDR2 YYDKDF come from the germline V gene (reference sequence). The CDR3 sequence: CATSREIGRARMNTEAFF. The CDR3 DNA reads as TGTGCCACCAGCAGAGAAATAGGTAGGGCGAGAATGAACACTGAAGCTTTCTTT.

This clonotype was observed at least ten times. The chain carries TRBV15 and TRBJ1-6; D gene ambiguous. Germline V gene sequence: CDR1 LNHNV, CDR2 YYDKDF (reference sequence). Trimming removed 5 bases from V and 10 bases from J, with 21 bases in between. This CDR3 contains 16 residues. The CDR3 reads CATSDATDRLYSPLHF. The DNA for the CDR3 is TGTGCCACCAGCGATGCTACGGACCGGCTATACTCACCCCTCCACTTT. Using reference TRBV15 and TRBJ1-6 for the parts outside the CDR3, the full variable domain is DAMVIQNPRYQVTQFGKPVTLSCSQTLNHNVMYWYQQKSSQAPKLLFHYYDKDFNNEADTPDNFQSRRPNTSFCFLDIRSPGLGDTAMYLCATSDATDRLYSPLHFGNGTRLTVT.

This clonotype has a count of ten or more. The chain links TRBV3-1 to TRBJ1-2, with D tentatively TRBD1 (5 bases). V lost 4 bases and J 4 bases, leaving 13 bases between the germline ends. CDR1 is LGHDT and CDR2 is YNNKEL in the germline V gene (reference sequence). This CDR3 is built from 14 residues. For the CDR3, the DNA is TGTGCCAGCAGCCCTAGGGGCGCAGGCTATGGCTACACCTTC. It is translated as CASSPRGAGYGYTF.

This clonotype was seen repeatedly, ten times or more. The V and J genes are TRBV28 and TRBJ2-2, with no clear D. Germline CDR1 MDHEN, CDR2 SYDVKM. Trimming stripped 3 bases from V and 6 bases from J, with 8 bases between. The CDR3 spans 13 residues. CDR3 sequence reads: CASSLFSAGELFF. The CDR3 DNA reads as TGTGCCAGCAGTTTGTTCTCCGCCGGGGAGCTGTTTTTT.

This chain uses TRBV6-4 with TRBJ2-2, with D unclear. The CDR3 is made up of 13 amino acids. Germline V gene sequence: CDR1 MRHNA, CDR2 SNTAGT. The V gene lost 5 bases and the J gene lost 7 bases, with 11 bases spanning the gap. The CDR3 DNA reads TGTGCCAGCAGTCCCGTCCCGGGCGGGGAGCTGTTTTTT. Its protein is CASSPVPGGELFF.

This clonotype was picked up a small number of times. The chain recombines TRBV12-3 or TRBV12-4 with TRBJ2-7; D unresolved. V lost 5 bases, J lost 3 bases, and 14 bases lay in between. This CDR3 has 14 residues. CDR3 in DNA: TGTGCCAGCAGTCCACCCGGGCACCACTACGAGCAGTACTTC. It codes for CASSPPGHHYEQYF.

V and J are TRBV3-1 and TRBJ1-2; D is perhaps TRBD1 (5 bases). CDR3 length: 14 amino acids. Germline V gene lookup returns CDR1 LGHDT and CDR2 YNNKEL (reference sequence). Trimming stripped 3 bases from V and 0 bases from J, with 8 bases between. In nucleotides, the CDR3 is TGTGCCAGCAGCCAGTCGACAGCTAACTATGGCTACACCTTC. It codes for CASSQSTANYGYTF.